This T cell receptor (beta chain) emerged from a study of Ad26.COV2.S vaccination and SARS-CoV-2 variants. Study-wide results and limits: Higher spike-specific TCR breadth was found in vaccine recipients than in placebo recipients. Following vaccination, spike-specific CD8+ and CD4+ T cell responses reportedly exhibited substantial breadth.

Using immunoSEQ multiplex PCR, the repertoire was profiled, and TCRdb retains in-frame clones only, with some absent. Here the sample spans 350,000 to 450,000 clones, 70% to 90% being singletons. Indicated treatment: about 20 received Ad26.COV2.S at low or high dose, single or two shots; roughly five received placebo; per-sample allocation not given. Day 63 after the first vaccine or placebo injection was the time point for sampling. The donor's status was that of an adult aged 18-55 years in Boston. Vaccination used an Ad26 vector expressing Wuhan-strain SARS-CoV-2 spike. Only one count was recorded for this clone. Its antigen remains unknown. The sample was peripheral blood, taken in a trial of Ad26.COV2.S vaccine versus placebo. This clonotype was sampled from a person aged 18 to 59 who received the Ad26.COV2.S COVID-19 vaccine or a placebo.

CDR3 nucleotides: TGCGCCAGCAGCACCGGACAGGGGAATGAGCAGTTCTTC. Its translation: CASSTGQGNEQFF. The V call is TRBV5-1, the J call TRBJ2-1, with TRBD1 matching over 9 bases. With 4 bases clipped from V and 7 bases from J, the junction kept 3 bases outside the gene matches. This CDR3 is 13 amino acids long. Germline V CDR1 and CDR2: SGHRS, YFSETQ. The full variable domain, with the rest looked up from reference TRBV5-1 and TRBJ2-1, is KAGVTQTPRYLIKTRGQQVTLSCSPISGHRSVSWYQQTPGQGLQFLFEYFSETQRNKGNFPGRFSGRQFSNSRSEMNVSTLELGDSALYLCASSTGQGNEQFFGPGTRLTVL.